The T cell receptor (beta chain) described here comes from a study of Ad26.COV2.S vaccination and SARS-CoV-2 variants. Across the study: Participants got Ad26.COV2.S intramuscularly, once or twice 56 days apart. Overall study findings and caveats: Quantification of TCR breadth and depth may have yielded underestimates of total T cell responses. Recipients given vaccine exceeded placebo recipients in spike-specific TCR breadth.

As concerns this clone: Antigen: not known.

Assay used: immunoSEQ multiplex PCR; TCRdb lists only in-frame clones, some missing. The sample yields more than 300,000 clones, roughly 86% seen once. The treatment was: 15 to 20 received Ad26.COV2.S at low or high dose, single or two shots; roughly five received placebo; per-sample allocation not given. Vaccine and placebo recipients were sampled on day 63 after the first injection. Participants' vaccine, an Ad26 vector, delivered Wuhan-strain SARS-CoV-2 spike. The V gene's germline CDR1 is SGHRS and CDR2 YFSETQ. There are 16 residues in the CDR3. J lost 7 bases, V lost 4 bases, and 10 bases had no gene match.

This sequence was found in a person aged 18-65 years who received the Ad26.COV2.S COVID-19 vaccine or a placebo. The J gene is TRBJ1-4, the V gene TRBV5-1; 10 bases are shared with TRBD1. Sequencing was performed on peripheral blood, taken in a trial of Ad26.COV2.S vaccine versus placebo. In nucleotides, the CDR3 is TGCGCCAGCAGCGACGGGGATGGGACAGGGGTTGAAAAACTGTTTTTT. Protein: CASSDGDGTGVEKLFF.